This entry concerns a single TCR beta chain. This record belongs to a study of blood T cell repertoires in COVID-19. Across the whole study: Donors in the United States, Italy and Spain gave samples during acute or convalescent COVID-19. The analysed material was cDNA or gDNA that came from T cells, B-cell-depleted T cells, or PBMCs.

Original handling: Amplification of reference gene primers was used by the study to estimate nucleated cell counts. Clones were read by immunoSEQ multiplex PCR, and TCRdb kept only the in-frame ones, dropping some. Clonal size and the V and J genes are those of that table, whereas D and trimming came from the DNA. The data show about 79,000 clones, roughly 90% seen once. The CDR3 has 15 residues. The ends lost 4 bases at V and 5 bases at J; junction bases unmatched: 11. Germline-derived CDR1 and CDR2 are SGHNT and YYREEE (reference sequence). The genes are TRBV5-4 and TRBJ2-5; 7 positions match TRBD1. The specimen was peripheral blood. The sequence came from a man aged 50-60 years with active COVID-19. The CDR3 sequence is CASSPASGQRETQYF. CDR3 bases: TGTGCCAGCAGCCCGGCCTCGGGACAGAGGGAGACCCAGTACTTC.